This T cell receptor (beta chain) is drawn from a study of early T cells in non-severe SARS-CoV-2 infection. TCRdb reanalysed the 5' RACE reads using MiXCR and keeps one entry per CDR3 protein. The sample gives 100,000 to 140,000 distinct CDR3 sequences, 8.5% to 14% of which show up once; about 8% is in the top ten. Germline V CDR1 and CDR2: LNHDA, SQIVND (reference sequence). V lost 0 bases and J 3 bases, leaving 12 bases between the germline ends. The length of the CDR3 is 15 residues. This clonotype was detected a few times. The sequence came from an adult who was a healthcare worker with PCR-confirmed SARS-CoV-2 infection or an uninfected control (not recorded which). The chain joins TRBV19 to TRBJ2-7, with D possibly TRBD1 on 5 matching bases. Input material: whole blood. The CDR3: CASSIDDSPNYEQYF. For the CDR3, the DNA is TGTGCCAGTAGTATAGACGACAGCCCAAACTACGAGCAGTACTTC.